Listed below are T cell receptor beta chains from one sample, sequenced in a study of blood T cell repertoires in COVID-19. Profiling relied on immunoSEQ multiplex PCR, and the TCRdb table lists in-frame clones only, not all of them. The table has roughly 18,000 clones, nearly 90% seen once. Sequences were obtained from peripheral blood. These receptors were obtained from a man aged 40-49 years with active COVID-19. CDR3s leave out the opening cysteine and the closing phenylalanine or tryptophan. The listing skips clone size in some rows; elsewhere it reads once, few, many or a size class.

clone size | J gene | V gene | CDR3 protein
few | TRBJ2-2 | TRBV6-1 | ASSDGGQGAFTGELF
medium-sized | TRBJ1-2 | TRBV9 | ASSAGDRGYGYT
- | TRBJ2-7 | TRBV4-3 | ASSQGTSGIYEQY
- | TRBJ1-1 | TRBV5-1 | ASSVPRGNTEAF
few | TRBJ2-2 | TRBV3-1/TRBV3-2 | ASRGSMSTGELF
once | TRBJ1-2 | TRBV11-2 | ASSPHRGTDYGYT
- | TRBJ1-4 | TRBV25-1 | ASSDLRQGAGEKLF
- | TRBJ2-7 | TRBV5-4 | ASSLNGEGGEY
- | TRBJ2-2 | TRBV4-3 | ASSQDFGGPGNGELF
- | TRBJ2-2 | TRBV19 | ASRRRAGPANTGELF
- | TRBJ2-4 | TRBV3-1/TRBV3-2 | ASSQDGLAGPFPLPQY
- | TRBJ2-1 | TRBV4-1 | ASSQVDSYYNEQF
- | TRBJ2-3 | TRBV10-2 | ASQGARTDTQY
- | TRBJ2-7 | TRBV18 | ASSLTRDSYEQY
once | TRBJ2-1 | TRBV9 | ASSVGLGAYNEQF
- | TRBJ2-7 | TRBV4-1 | ASSPLGRDGSYEQY
- | TRBJ2-3 | TRBV6-2/TRBV6-3 | ASSSRLIDTQY
once | TRBJ2-7 | TRBV7-6 | ASSQMSRGPVEQY
- | TRBJ2-2 | TRBV19 | ASSRGHEGGGELF
- | TRBJ2-5 | TRBV27 | ASSFRLAHEYQETQY
- | TRBJ1-3 | TRBV12-5 | ASGLVPYSGNTIY
- | TRBJ2-3 | TRBV5-1 | ASRLAGGTDTQY
- | TRBJ2-7 | TRBV25-1 | ASSKTSAGITYEQY
- | TRBJ1-5 | TRBV27 | ASSLSTGVNQPQH
- | TRBJ1-1 | TRBV7-2 | ASSLEAGGFNTEAF
- | TRBJ2-1 | TRBV2 | ASRRRLAAGASYNEQF
- | TRBJ2-5 | TRBV9 | ASSVGGGDLETQY
- | TRBJ2-7 | TRBV5-8 | ASSLTYEQY
- | TRBJ2-5 | TRBV28 | AGSPTSLGETQY